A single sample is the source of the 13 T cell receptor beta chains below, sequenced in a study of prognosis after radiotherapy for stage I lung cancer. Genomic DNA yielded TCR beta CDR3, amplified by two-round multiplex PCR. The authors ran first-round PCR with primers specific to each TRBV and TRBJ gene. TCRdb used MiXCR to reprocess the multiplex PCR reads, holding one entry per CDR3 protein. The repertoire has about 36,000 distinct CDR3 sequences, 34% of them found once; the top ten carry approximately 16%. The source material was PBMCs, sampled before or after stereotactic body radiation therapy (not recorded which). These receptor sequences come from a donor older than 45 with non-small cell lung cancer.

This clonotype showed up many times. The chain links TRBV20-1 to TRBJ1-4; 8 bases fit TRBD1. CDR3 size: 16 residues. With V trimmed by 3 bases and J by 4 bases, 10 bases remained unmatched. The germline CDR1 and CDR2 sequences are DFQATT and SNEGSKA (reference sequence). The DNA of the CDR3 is TGCAGTGCTAGTGCCTGGATGACAGGGGATAATGAAAAACTGTTTTTT. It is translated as CSASAWMTGDNEKLFF.

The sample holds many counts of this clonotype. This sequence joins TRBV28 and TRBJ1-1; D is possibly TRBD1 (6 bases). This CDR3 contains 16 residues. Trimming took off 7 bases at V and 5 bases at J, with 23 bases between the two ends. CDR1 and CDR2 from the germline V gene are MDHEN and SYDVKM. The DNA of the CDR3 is TGTGCCAGCAACCCCCCTGGGGGCAGGACCCTAACTGAAGCTTTCTTT. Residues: CASNPPGGRTLTEAFF.

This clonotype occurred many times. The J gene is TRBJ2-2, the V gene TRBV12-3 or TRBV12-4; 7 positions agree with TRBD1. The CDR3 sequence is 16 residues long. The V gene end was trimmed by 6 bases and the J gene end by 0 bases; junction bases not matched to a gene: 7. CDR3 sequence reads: CASSRTGTANTGELFF. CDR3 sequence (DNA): TGTGCCAGCAGCAGAACCGGGACAGCGAACACCGGGGAGCTGTTTTTT.

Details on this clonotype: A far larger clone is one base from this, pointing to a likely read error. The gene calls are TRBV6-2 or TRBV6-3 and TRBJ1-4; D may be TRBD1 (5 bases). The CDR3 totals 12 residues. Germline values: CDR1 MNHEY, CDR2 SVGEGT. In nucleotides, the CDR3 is TGTGCCGGCAGTGGGGCGGTTGAAAAACTGTTTTTT. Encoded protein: CAGSGAVEKLFF.

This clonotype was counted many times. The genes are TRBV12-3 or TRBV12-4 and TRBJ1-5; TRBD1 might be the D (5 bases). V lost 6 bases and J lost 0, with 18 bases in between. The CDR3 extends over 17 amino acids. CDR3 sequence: CASSPLWGTDSNQPQHF. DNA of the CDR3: TGTGCCAGCAGCCCCTTATGGGGGACGGATAGCAATCAGCCCCAGCATTTT.

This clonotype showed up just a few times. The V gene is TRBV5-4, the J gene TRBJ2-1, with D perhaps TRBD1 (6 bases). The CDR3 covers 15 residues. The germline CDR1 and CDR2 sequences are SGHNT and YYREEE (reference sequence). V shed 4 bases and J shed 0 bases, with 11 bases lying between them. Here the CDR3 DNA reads TGTGCCAGCAGCAAGGACAGAAGCTCCTACAATGAGCAGTTCTTC. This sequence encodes CASSKDRSSYNEQFF.

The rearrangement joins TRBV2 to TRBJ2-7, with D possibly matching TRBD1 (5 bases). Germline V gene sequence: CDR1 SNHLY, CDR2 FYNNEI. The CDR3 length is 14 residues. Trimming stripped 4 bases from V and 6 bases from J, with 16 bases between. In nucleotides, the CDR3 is TGTGCCAGCAGTGGACTTGCGGCAGGGATCGAGCAGTACTTC. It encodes CASSGLAAGIEQYF.

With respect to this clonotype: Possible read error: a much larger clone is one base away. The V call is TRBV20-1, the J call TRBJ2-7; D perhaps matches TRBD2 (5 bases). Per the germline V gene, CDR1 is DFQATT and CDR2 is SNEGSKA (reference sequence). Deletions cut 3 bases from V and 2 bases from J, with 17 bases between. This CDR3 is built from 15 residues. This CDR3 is CSASPVTIGAYEQYF. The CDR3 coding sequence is TGCAGTGCTAGCCCCGTGACTATCGGGGCCTACGAGCAGTACTTC.

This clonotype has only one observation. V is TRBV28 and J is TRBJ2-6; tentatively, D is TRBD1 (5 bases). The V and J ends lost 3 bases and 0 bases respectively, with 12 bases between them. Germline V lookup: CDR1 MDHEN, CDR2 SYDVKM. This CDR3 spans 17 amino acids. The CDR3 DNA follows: TGTGCCAGCAGTTTGCCAGGGTTAGGCTCTGGGGCCAACGTCCTGACTTTC. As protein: CASSLPGLGSGANVLTF.

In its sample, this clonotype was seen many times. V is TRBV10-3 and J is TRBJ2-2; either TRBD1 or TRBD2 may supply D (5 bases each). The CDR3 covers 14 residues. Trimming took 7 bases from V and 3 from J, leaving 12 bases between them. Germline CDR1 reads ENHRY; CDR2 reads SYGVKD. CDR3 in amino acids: CAIKRDGDTGELFF. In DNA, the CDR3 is TGTGCCATCAAAAGGGACGGGGACACCGGGGAGCTGTTTTTT.

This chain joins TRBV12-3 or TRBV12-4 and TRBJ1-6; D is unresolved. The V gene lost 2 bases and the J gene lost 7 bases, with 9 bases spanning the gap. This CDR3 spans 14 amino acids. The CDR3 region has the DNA TGTGCCAGCAGTTTAAAGGGTGTGAATTCACCCCTCCACTTT. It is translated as CASSLKGVNSPLHF.

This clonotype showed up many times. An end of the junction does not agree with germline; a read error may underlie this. CDR3 nucleotide sequence: TGTGCTAGCAGCTCCCCGAGGGGGGGCACGGCCAAAAACATTCAGTACTTC. The encoded protein is CASSSPRGGTAKNIQYF. This sequence joins TRBV7-7 and TRBJ2-4; maybe TRBD2 (7 bases). CDR1 and CDR2 from the germline V gene are SSHAT and FNYEAQ (reference sequence). This CDR3 has 17 residues.

CDR3 bases: TGTGCCAGCAGTGCGACGGACTCTGTCAACACCATATATTTT. This gives the protein CASSATDSVNTIYF. The rearrangement uses TRBV25-1 and TRBJ1-3; D uncertain. V was clipped by 4 bases and J by 7 bases, with 14 bases between them. Germline V CDR1 and CDR2: MGHDK, SYGVNS. The CDR3 spans 14 residues.